Below are 22 T cell receptor beta chains sequenced from a single sample in a study of CD8 T cells in ankylosing spondylitis. Via MiXCR, TCRdb re-called the 5' RACE reads, giving one row per CDR3 protein. Of about 90,000 distinct CDR3 sequences listed, 27% were seen once; the top ten hold about 60%. Sample: blood, either unsorted or a sorted T cell fraction (not recorded which). The receptors were sampled from a male donor with ankylosing spondylitis or in good health (not recorded which).

The chain is built from TRBV20-1 and TRBJ2-7; D gene ambiguous. CDR1 is DFQATT, CDR2 SNEGSKA, per germline (reference sequence). The germline V and J ends were trimmed by 1 base and 7 bases, with 11 bases remaining between them. The CDR3 runs to 12 residues. CDR3 nucleotide sequence: TGCAGTGCTAGAGCTGGCTCTCAGGAGCAGTACGTC. Its translation is CSARAGSQEQYV.

This clonotype was counted once. The J gene is TRBJ2-3, the V gene TRBV5-1; either TRBD1 or TRBD2 may supply D (5 bases each). The CDR3 totals 13 residues. V lost 5 bases and J 4 bases, leaving 11 bases between the germline ends. Germline CDR1 SGHRS, CDR2 YFSETQ. This chain's CDR3 is CASSGGIADTQYF. As DNA, the CDR3 is TGCGCCAGCAGTGGGGGTATCGCAGATACGCAGTATTTT.

The chain links TRBV5-1 to TRBJ2-7, with TRBD1 matching over 9 bases. Trimming removed 0 bases from V and 2 bases from J; junction bases left unmatched: 0. CDR3 length: 14 amino acids. Germline V gene data show CDR1 as SGHRS and CDR2 as YFSETQ. The CDR3 bases are TGCGCCAGCAGCTTGGACAGGGGGCCCTACGAGCAGTACTTC. Translating it yields CASSLDRGPYEQYF.

The chain links TRBV27 to TRBJ1-2; D gene ambiguous. CDR3 length: 12 residues. V was shortened by 5 bases and J by 6 bases, with 10 bases between the two germline ends. Germline CDR1 and CDR2: MNHEY and SMNVEV (reference sequence). The CDR3 DNA reads as TGTGCCAGCAGTCAGCACGGGGATGGCTACACCTTC. It translates to CASSQHGDGYTF.

This chain uses TRBV28 with TRBJ2-7; D remains ambiguous. Germline CDR1 is MDHEN and CDR2 is SYDVKM. Deletions cut 5 bases from V and 2 bases from J, with 10 bases between. CDR3 length: 13 amino acids. The CDR3 region has the DNA TGTGCCAGCAGTCCACCTGGAGCCTACGAGCAGTACGTC. Protein sequence: CASSPPGAYEQYV.

This rearrangement joins TRBV20-1 to TRBJ2-1; 12 nucleotides agree with TRBD2. CDR1 and CDR2 (germline): DFQATT, SNEGSKA (reference sequence). This CDR3 contains 15 residues. The V and J ends lost 6 bases and 5 bases, in that order; junction bases with no gene match: 8. The CDR3, as DNA: TGCAGTGCAATACCGGGACTAGCGGGCGACAATGAGCAGTTCTTC. As protein: CSAIPGLAGDNEQFF.

The chain employs TRBV4-1 and TRBJ2-5, with TRBD2 matching over 10 bases. CDR3 size: 18 residues. Looked up from germline, CDR1 is MGHRA and CDR2 is YSYEKL. V lost 1 base and J lost 5; bases outside the gene matches: 13. Here the CDR3 DNA reads TGCGCCAGCAGCCAAGTCTCGGGGCTAGCGGGAGTGGATGAGACCCAGTACTTC. Translated: CASSQVSGLAGVDETQYF.

The genes are TRBV7-2 and TRBJ1-2, with 12 nucleotides matching TRBD1. Germline lookup yields CDR1 SGHTA and CDR2 FQGNSA. The CDR3 totals 15 residues. V was clipped by 3 bases and J by 8 bases; unmatched bases: 7. The CDR3 sequence: CASSLVRGQGAGYTF. DNA for the CDR3: TGTGCCAGCAGCTTGGTCCGGGGACAGGGGGCCGGCTACACCTTC.

This clonotype occurred a few times. In DNA form, the CDR3 reads TGTGCCAGCAGCTTAGGGTCAGGGACGAGTGGGTATGGCTACACCTTC. It encodes CASSLGSGTSGYGYTF. V and J are TRBV7-9 and TRBJ1-2; tentative D call: TRBD1 (5 bases). This CDR3 has 16 residues. CDR1 is SEHNR, CDR2 FQNEAQ, per germline (reference sequence). The ends were cut back, 1 base at V and 5 bases at J, with 17 bases in the middle.

The chain has TRBV12-3 or TRBV12-4 and TRBJ2-4; D remains ambiguous. V lost 5 bases, J lost 6 bases, and 11 bases lay in between. The CDR3 sequence is 13 residues long. The DNA of the CDR3 is TGTGCCAGCAGTAGTGGTCCGAGAAACATTCAGTACTTC. Translated, it gives CASSSGPRNIQYF.

This chain connects TRBV7-8 to TRBJ2-1, with TRBD2 as a possible D gene (6 bases). In germline, CDR1 is SGHVS, CDR2 FQNEAQ. This CDR3 region has 15 residues. The ends were cut back, 2 bases at V and 5 bases at J, with 13 bases in the middle. Here the CDR3 reads CASSLMRGGDNEQFF. CDR3 coding DNA: TGTGCCAGCAGCTTAATGCGGGGTGGGGACAATGAGCAGTTCTTC.

This chain connects TRBV5-1 to TRBJ2-5; D call uncertain. V lost 1 base to trimming and J lost 1 base, with 5 bases between them. Germline CDR1 SGHRS, CDR2 YFSETQ. This CDR3 has 13 amino acids. CDR3 protein: CASSLSSQETQYF. Here the CDR3 DNA reads TGCGCCAGCAGCTTGAGCAGCCAAGAGACCCAGTACTTC.

This clonotype came up a few times. Here the CDR3 DNA reads TGTGCCATCAACCCGGGACAACGCCACACTGAAGCTTTCTTT. Translating it yields CAINPGQRHTEAFF. The chain is built from TRBV10-3 and TRBJ1-1; a weak D match, TRBD1 (6 bases). The germline V gene has CDR1 ENHRY and CDR2 SYGVKD. Trimming removed 7 bases at V and 3 bases at J, with 15 bases between. CDR3 length: 14 amino acids.

This clonotype came up many times. The V gene is TRBV5-1, the J gene TRBJ2-2, with D unclear. Germline V gene sequence: CDR1 SGHRS, CDR2 YFSETQ. Deletions cut 2 bases from V and 3 bases from J, with 8 bases between. CDR3 length equals 14 residues. CDR3 loop: CASSLIDDTGELFF. CDR3 DNA: TGCGCCAGCAGCTTAATTGATGACACCGGGGAGCTGTTTTTT. The complete variable domain, with remaining parts taken from reference TRBV5-1 and TRBJ2-2, reads KAGVTQTPRYLIKTRGQQVTLSCSPISGHRSVSWYQQTPGQGLQFLFEYFSETQRNKGNFPGRFSGRQFSNSRSEMNVSTLELGDSALYLCASSLIDDTGELFFGEGSRLTVL.

There are a few counts of this clonotype. This chain connects TRBV29-1 to TRBJ1-2; D not certain. This CDR3 region has 13 residues. V shed 8 bases and J shed 8 bases, with 21 bases lying between them. Germline V gene lookup returns CDR1 SQVTM and CDR2 ANQGSEA. The CDR3 bases are TGCAGCACAGAAGGCAGCTCCGTGCGGGGCTACACCTTC. Its translation is CSTEGSSVRGYTF.

The chain employs TRBV6-5 and TRBJ1-3; D unclear. The CDR3 is 15 residues long. Germline V CDR1 and CDR2: MNHEY, SVGAGI. V was trimmed by 2 bases and J by 0 bases, leaving 8 bases between them. CDR3 DNA sequence: TGTGCCAGCAGTTACGGGTCCCACTCTGGAAACACCATATATTTT. Protein sequence: CASSYGSHSGNTIYF.

A few counts support this clonotype. This chain links TRBV6-1 with TRBJ1-2; D remains unclear. Germline V lookup: CDR1 MNHNS, CDR2 SASEGT. The CDR3 sequence is 13 residues long. The ends were cut back, 6 bases at V and 8 bases at J, with 16 bases in the middle. The CDR3 here is CASRASPQSGYTF. The CDR3 DNA reads as TGTGCCAGCAGGGCCTCGCCTCAGTCGGGCTACACCTTC.

The gene calls are TRBV7-6 and TRBJ2-2, with 11 bases that match TRBD2. The CDR3 is 15 residues long. V trimming: 6 bases; J trimming: 9 bases; junction bases outside the gene matches: 9. CDR1 is SGHVS and CDR2 is FNYEAQ in the germline V gene. The CDR3 reads CASRPTSGRVWELFF. The DNA of the CDR3 is TGTGCCAGCAGACCAACTAGCGGGAGAGTCTGGGAGCTGTTTTTT.

The rearrangement links TRBV28 to TRBJ2-2; D gene uncertain. V was pared by 6 bases and J by 6 bases, with 5 bases between. The CDR3 extends over 11 amino acids. Per the germline V gene, CDR1 is MDHEN and CDR2 is SYDVKM. The CDR3 loop reads CASRKAGELFF. As DNA, the CDR3 is TGTGCCAGCAGGAAGGCCGGGGAGCTGTTTTTT. The whole variable domain, remainder taken from reference TRBV28 and TRBJ2-2, is DVKVTQSSRYLVKRTGEKVFLECVQDMDHENMFWYRQDPGLGLRLIYFSYDVKMKEKGDIPEGYSVSREKKERFSLILESASTNQTSMYLCASRKAGELFFGEGSRLTVL.

The chain is built from TRBV7-8 and TRBJ1-1; D may be TRBD1 (5 bases). CDR3 length equals 15 residues. Germline V gene sequence: CDR1 SGHVS, CDR2 FQNEAQ. V shed 1 base and J shed 4 bases, with 13 bases lying between them. The CDR3 nucleotides are TGTGCCAGCAGCTTAGTGTTGGGGGAAGGCACTGAAGCTTTCTTT. Translation gives CASSLVLGEGTEAFF.

This clonotype was seen many times. This chain connects TRBV12-3 or TRBV12-4 to TRBJ2-1; 7 bases fit TRBD1. The CDR3 loop spans 14 amino acids. The V gene end was trimmed by 1 base and the J gene end by 9 bases; junction bases not matched to a gene: 6. The CDR3 region is CASSLVTGAGEQFF. The CDR3 DNA is TGTGCCAGCAGTTTAGTAACAGGGGCCGGTGAGCAGTTCTTC.

The rearrangement links TRBV20-1 to TRBJ1-5, with TRBD1 as a possible D gene (6 bases). In germline, CDR1 is DFQATT, CDR2 SNEGSKA (reference sequence). The CDR3 extends over 14 amino acids. The germline V and J ends were trimmed by 6 bases and 0 bases, with 12 bases remaining between them. CDR3 sequence reads: CSAATGDSNQPQHF. CDR3 coding DNA: TGCAGTGCCGCGACAGGCGATAGCAATCAGCCCCAGCATTTT.